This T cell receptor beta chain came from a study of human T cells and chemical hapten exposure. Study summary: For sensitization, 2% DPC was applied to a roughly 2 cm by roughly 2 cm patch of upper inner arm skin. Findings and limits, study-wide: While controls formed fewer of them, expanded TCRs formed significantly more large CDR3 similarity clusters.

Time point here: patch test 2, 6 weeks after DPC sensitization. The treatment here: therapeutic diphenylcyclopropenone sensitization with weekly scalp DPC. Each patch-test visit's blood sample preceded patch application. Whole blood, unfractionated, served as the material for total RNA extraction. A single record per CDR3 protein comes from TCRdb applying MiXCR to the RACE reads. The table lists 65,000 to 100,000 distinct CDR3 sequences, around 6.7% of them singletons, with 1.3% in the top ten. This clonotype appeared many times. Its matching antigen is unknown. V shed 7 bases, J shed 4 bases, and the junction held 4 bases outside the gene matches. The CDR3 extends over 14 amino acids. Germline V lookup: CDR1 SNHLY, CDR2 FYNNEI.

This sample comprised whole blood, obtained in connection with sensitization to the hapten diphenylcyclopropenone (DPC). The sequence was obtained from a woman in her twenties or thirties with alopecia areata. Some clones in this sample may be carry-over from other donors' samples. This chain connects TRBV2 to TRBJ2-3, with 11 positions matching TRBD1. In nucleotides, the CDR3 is TGTGCCAGCAAGAGGACAGGGGGCGCAGATACGCAGTATTTT. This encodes CASKRTGGADTQYF.